This TCR beta chain was sequenced during a study of T-cell memory formation after mild COVID-19. About the research overall: Largely donor-specific sequence clusters came from two donors. Overall study results and limits: Day 15 to 85 contracting clones showed balanced CD4/CD8; day 15 to 37 expanders favored CD4+. Second-wave clones reaching peak frequency on day 37 lacked confirmed SARS-CoV-2 specificity.

MiXCR, applied by TCRdb to the 5' RACE reads, yields one record per CDR3 protein. The table includes around 420,000 distinct CDR3 sequences, 20% to 30% detected once. CDR1 and CDR2 (germline): SEHNR, FQNEAQ (reference sequence). V lost 5 bases to trimming and J lost 7 bases, with 9 bases between them. CDR3 length: 12 amino acids. This clonotype was seen only a few times. The antigen is undetermined. The sequencing sample was made of PBMCs or a T cell subset sorted from them (not recorded which). The TCR sequence derives from an adult woman who had mild COVID-19 (a few samples of this study predate the infection). Cell type and time point are not known. The chain recombines TRBV7-9 with TRBJ2-1; no clear D gene. The CDR3 coding sequence is TGTGCCAGCAGCCGATTTATGAATGAGCAGTTCTTC. It encodes CASSRFMNEQFF.